This passage covers 18 T cell receptor beta chains from one sample sequenced in a study of blood T cell repertoires in COVID-19. Clones were read by immunoSEQ multiplex PCR, and TCRdb kept only the in-frame ones, dropping some. Of about 220,000 clones listed, more than 80% are singletons. The specimen sequenced was PBMCs or T cells enriched from blood (not recorded which). These receptors all come from a woman aged 40 to 49 with acute COVID-19.

In nucleotides, the CDR3 is TGTGCCAGTAGTATGAGCAGGGGAACTAATGAAAAACTGTTTTTT. It yields the protein CASSMSRGTNEKLFF. The chain links TRBV19 to TRBJ1-4; D possibly corresponds to TRBD1 (6 bases). V was clipped by 3 bases and J by 1 base, with 9 bases between them. CDR1 is LNHDA and CDR2 is SQIVND in the germline V gene (reference sequence). The CDR3 sequence is 15 residues long.

The chain recombines TRBV5-1 with TRBJ2-1, with a possible D match to TRBD1 (7 bases). The V gene's germline CDR1 is SGHRS and CDR2 YFSETQ. The length of the CDR3 is 14 residues. Trimming took off 7 bases at V and 0 bases at J, with 11 bases between the two ends. CDR3 protein: CASSGGSSYNEQFF. CDR3 bases: TGCGCCAGCTCAGGGGGGAGCTCCTACAATGAGCAGTTCTTC.

The V and J genes are TRBV4-3 and TRBJ2-2; D gene ambiguous. The CDR3 extends over 13 amino acids. Germline V CDR1 and CDR2: LGHNA, YSLEER. V was clipped by 1 base and J by 7 bases, with 7 bases between them. CDR3 loop: CASSQGGVGELFF. CDR3 bases: TGCGCCAGCAGCCAAGGTGGAGTCGGGGAGCTGTTTTTT.

The CDR3 coding sequence is TGTGCCAGCAGCCAGGACAGTGTAACAGATACGCAGTATTTT. Its protein is CASSQDSVTDTQYF. The rearrangement links TRBV3-1 (or the pseudogene TRBV3-2) to TRBJ2-3, with a possible D match to TRBD1 (6 bases). V was clipped by 3 bases and J by 3 bases, with 10 bases between them. Germline V lookup: CDR1 LGHDT, CDR2 YNNKEL (reference sequence). The CDR3 extends over 14 amino acids.

This chain joins TRBV15 and TRBJ1-4, with D unresolved. Germline values: CDR1 LNHNV, CDR2 YYDKDF (reference sequence). The length of the CDR3 is 15 residues. Trimming took 7 bases from V and 0 from J, leaving 12 bases between them. CDR3 sequence: CATNVHSATNEKLFF. The DNA of the CDR3 is TGTGCCACCAATGTACACAGTGCAACTAATGAAAAACTGTTTTTT.

Worth noting for this clone: Other DNA sequences from this sample encode an identical CDR3 as well. This chain uses TRBV18 with TRBJ1-1; the match to TRBD1 covers 9 bases. Germline CDR1 is KGHSH and CDR2 is LQKENI. This CDR3 has 13 residues. The V and J ends lost 3 bases and 8 bases, in that order; junction bases with no gene match: 4. CDR3 DNA: TGTGCCAGCTCACCGCCGGGACAGGGAGAAGCTTTCTTT. It specifies CASSPPGQGEAFF.

The chain joins TRBV29-1 to TRBJ1-1; D unclear. The CDR3 runs 13 residues. Looked up from germline, CDR1 is SQVTM and CDR2 is ANQGSEA. With 0 bases removed from V and 9 bases from J, the gap between germline ends came to 14 bases. This chain's CDR3 is CSVEDPGVGQAFF. The CDR3 DNA sequence: TGCAGCGTTGAAGATCCCGGGGTGGGTCAAGCTTTCTTT.

The genes are TRBV19 and TRBJ1-2; maybe TRBD1 (6 bases). Trimming pared 4 bases from V and 2 bases from J, leaving 11 bases between. Germline CDR1 is LNHDA and CDR2 is SQIVND (reference sequence). The CDR3 spans 14 residues. The chain's CDR3 is CASSTGGANYGYTF. CDR3 DNA: TGTGCCAGTAGTACGGGGGGGGCCAACTATGGCTACACCTTC.

The V call is TRBV29-1, the J call TRBJ2-5, with 7 bases matching TRBD1. The V gene end was trimmed by 6 bases and the J gene end by 1 base; junction bases not matched to a gene: 5. The CDR3 is made up of 13 amino acids. The germline gives CDR1 SQVTM, CDR2 ANQGSEA. CDR3 nucleotide sequence: TGCAGCGTCTCGGGGACAGCCCAAGAGACCCAGTACTTC. The encoded protein is CSVSGTAQETQYF.

This clone was found a few times. V usage is TRBV19 and J usage is TRBJ2-7; D might be TRBD2 (5 bases). CDR1 LNHDA and CDR2 SQIVND come from the germline V gene (reference sequence). V lost 5 bases to trimming and J lost 2 bases, with 10 bases between them. There are 13 residues in the CDR3. Here the CDR3 reads CASSGSGTYEQYV. In nucleotides, the CDR3 is TGTGCCAGTAGTGGATCCGGGACCTACGAGCAGTACGTC.

The chain employs TRBV6-1 and TRBJ1-3, with D perhaps matching TRBD1 (5 bases). The ends were cut back, 2 bases at V and 3 bases at J, with 5 bases in the middle. This CDR3 has 13 amino acids. CDR1 and CDR2 from the germline V gene are MNHNS and SASEGT. The CDR3 DNA is TGTGCCAGCAGTGAAAGGGGTGGAAACACCATATATTTT. Translating it yields CASSERGGNTIYF.

The genes are TRBV7-3 and TRBJ2-1, with 15 bases that match TRBD2. From germline, CDR1 is SGHTA and CDR2 FQGTGA. The junction had 9 bases not matched to a gene; V was cut back by 0 bases and J by 9 bases. This CDR3 has 18 amino acids. The CDR3: CASSLTGTSGGYGGEQFF. In DNA, the CDR3 is TGTGCCAGCAGCTTAACGGGGACTAGCGGGGGGTATGGTGGTGAGCAGTTCTTC. The whole variable domain, filled in from reference TRBV7-3 and TRBJ2-1, reads GAGVSQTPSNKVTEKGKYVELRCDPISGHTALYWYRQSLGQGPEFLIYFQGTGAADDSGLPNDRFFAVRPEGSVSTLKIQRTERGDSAVYLCASSLTGTSGGYGGEQFFGPGTRLTVL.

The chain recombines TRBV27 with TRBJ1-1; D gene uncertain. Germline values: CDR1 MNHEY, CDR2 SMNVEV (reference sequence). There are 14 residues in the CDR3. The V gene lost 2 bases and the J gene lost 0 bases, with 7 bases spanning the gap. The CDR3 DNA follows: TGTGCCAGCAGTTTAGCGCTCCTGAACACTGAAGCTTTCTTT. This gives the protein CASSLALLNTEAFF.

CDR3 protein: CASSIVTGTGDGNTIYF. CDR3 nucleotides: TGTGCCTCTTCAATCGTGACCGGGACAGGGGACGGAAACACCATATATTTT. V is TRBV28 and J is TRBJ1-3, with 10 bases matching TRBD1. Germline CDR1 MDHEN, CDR2 SYDVKM. The CDR3 loop spans 17 amino acids. V lost 11 bases to trimming and J lost 4 bases; unmatched junction nucleotides: 17.

The chain employs TRBV18 and TRBJ2-3; possible D gene TRBD2, 6 bases. Trimming pared 6 bases from V and 10 bases from J, leaving 17 bases between. The CDR3 has 13 residues. From germline, CDR1 is KGHSH and CDR2 LQKENI. CDR3 sequence reads: CASSPMEGNAQYF. CDR3 coding DNA: TGTGCCAGCTCCCCCATGGAGGGCAACGCGCAGTATTTT.

J is TRBJ2-7 and V is TRBV28; no definite D call. The V gene's germline CDR1 is MDHEN and CDR2 SYDVKM. The CDR3 length is 12 residues. V dropped 1 base and J dropped 8 bases, with 9 bases sitting between them. The CDR3 sequence is CASSLLSQQQYF. The CDR3 bases are TGTGCCAGCAGTTTATTGAGCCAACAGCAGTACTTC.

Concerning this clone itself: At one end the junction does not follow the germline gene, possibly because of a read error. CDR3 residues: CASSESASGLEAFF. The CDR3 DNA reads as TGCGCCAGCAGCGAGTCAGCTAGCGGCCTAGAAGCTTTCTTT. The chain recombines TRBV10-2 with TRBJ1-1; unclear D gene. This CDR3 contains 14 residues. Germline CDR1 WSHSY, CDR2 SAAADI.

The rearrangement links TRBV4-1 to TRBJ1-1, with D maybe TRBD1 (5 bases). This CDR3 comprises 14 residues. CDR1 is MGHRA and CDR2 is YSYEKL in the germline V gene. V shed 4 bases and J shed 6 bases, with 15 bases lying between them. The CDR3 loop is CASSPVWGVPEAFF. The CDR3 DNA follows: TGCGCCAGCAGCCCCGTGTGGGGGGTGCCTGAAGCTTTCTTT.